This T cell receptor (beta chain) was captured by sequencing in a study of blood T cell repertoires in COVID-19. Whole-study context: Researchers got acute and convalescent COVID-19 samples from the United States, Italy and Spain.

In the original workflow: Estimation of nucleated cell counts was performed using reference gene primer amplification. Repertoires were generated with immunoSEQ multiplex PCR, while TCRdb's copy carries only in-frame clones and drops some. V and J calls plus clone size are reproduced from that table; the DNA served to infer D and trimming. The sample lists approximately 240,000 clones, 84% occurring once. The length of the CDR3 is 16 residues. The germline gives CDR1 ENHRY, CDR2 SYGVKD. V shed 10 bases and J 4 bases; nucleotides not matched to a gene: 11. V usage is TRBV10-3 and J usage is TRBJ2-5, with 14 bases aligning to TRBD2. This sequence originates from a woman aged 55-70 years who had recovered from COVID-19. Sequencing was done on a sample of peripheral blood. CDR3 region: CATLSTSGGAGETQYF. CDR3 nucleotide sequence: TGTGCCACCCTATCGACTAGCGGGGGGGCGGGAGAGACCCAGTACTTC.